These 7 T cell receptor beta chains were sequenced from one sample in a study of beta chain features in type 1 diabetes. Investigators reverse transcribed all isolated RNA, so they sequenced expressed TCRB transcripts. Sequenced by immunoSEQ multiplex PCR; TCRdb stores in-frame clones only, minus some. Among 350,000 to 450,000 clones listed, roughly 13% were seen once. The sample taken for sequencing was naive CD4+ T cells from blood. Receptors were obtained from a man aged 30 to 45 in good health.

DNA for the CDR3: TGTGCCAGCAGCCGGCAGACGTCTCATACCTTGGGTTCACCCCTCCACTTT. As protein: CASSRQTSHTLGSPLHF. The chain employs TRBV9 and TRBJ1-6, with D unresolved. The CDR3 consists of 17 residues. Trimming cost V 4 bases and J 9 bases, with 23 bases left between them. In germline, CDR1 is SGDLS, CDR2 YYNGEE.

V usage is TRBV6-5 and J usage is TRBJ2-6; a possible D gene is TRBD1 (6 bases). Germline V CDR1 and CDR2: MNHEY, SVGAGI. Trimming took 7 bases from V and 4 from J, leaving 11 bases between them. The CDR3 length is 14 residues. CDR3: CASKQGSGANVLTF. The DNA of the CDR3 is TGTGCCAGCAAACAGGGTTCAGGGGCCAACGTCCTGACTTTC.

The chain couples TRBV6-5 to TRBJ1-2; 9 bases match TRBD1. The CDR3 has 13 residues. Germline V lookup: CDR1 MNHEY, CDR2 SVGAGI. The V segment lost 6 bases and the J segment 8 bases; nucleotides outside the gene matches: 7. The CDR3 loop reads CASRRDREGGYTF. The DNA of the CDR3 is TGTGCCAGCAGACGGGACAGGGAAGGAGGCTACACCTTC.

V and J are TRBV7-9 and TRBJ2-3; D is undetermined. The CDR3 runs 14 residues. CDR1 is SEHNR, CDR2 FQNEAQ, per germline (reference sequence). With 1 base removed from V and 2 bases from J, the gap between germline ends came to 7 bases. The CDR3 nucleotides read TGTGCCAGCAGCTTAGAATTTACCACAGATACGCAGTATTTT. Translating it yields CASSLEFTTDTQYF.

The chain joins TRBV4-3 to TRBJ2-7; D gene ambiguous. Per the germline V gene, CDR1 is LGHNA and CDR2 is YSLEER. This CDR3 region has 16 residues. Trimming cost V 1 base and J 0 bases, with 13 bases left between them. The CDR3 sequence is CASSQGSAANSYEQYF. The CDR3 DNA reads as TGCGCCAGCAGCCAAGGGTCGGCAGCGAACTCCTACGAGCAGTACTTC.

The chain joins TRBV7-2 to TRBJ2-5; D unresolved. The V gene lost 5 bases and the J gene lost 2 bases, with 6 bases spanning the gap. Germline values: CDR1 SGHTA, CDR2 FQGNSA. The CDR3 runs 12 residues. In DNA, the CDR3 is TGTGCCAGCAGCCGACCGCAAGAGACCCAGTACTTC. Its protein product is CASSRPQETQYF.

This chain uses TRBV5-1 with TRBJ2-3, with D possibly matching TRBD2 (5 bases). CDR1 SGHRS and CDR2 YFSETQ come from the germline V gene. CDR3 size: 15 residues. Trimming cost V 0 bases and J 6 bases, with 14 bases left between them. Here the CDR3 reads CASSLDSEKGDTQYF. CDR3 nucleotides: TGCGCCAGCAGCTTGGATAGCGAGAAGGGCGATACGCAGTATTTT.